The 17 T cell receptor beta chains below all came from one sample that was sequenced in a study of T cell clones after liver transplantation. Here immunoSEQ multiplex PCR was the method, and the copy in TCRdb shows in-frame clones only, minus some. Of thousands of clones in the sample, approximately 33% are singletons; the top ten hold less than 20%. Alloreactive TCRbeta sequences came from sequencing proliferating CFSE-low cells in the MLR. The antigens these receptors bind are not known. Sample: CD8+ T cells from cultured PBMCs. The receptors come from a human patient who received a liver transplant. Among the T cells, some may be from the graft donor.

This clone counts as medium-sized. J is TRBJ2-1 and V is TRBV9; TRBD1 matches 8 bases. J gave up 8 bases and V 4 bases, and 11 bases lay outside the gene matches. Looked up from germline, CDR1 is SGDLS and CDR2 is YYNGEE. The CDR3 has 15 residues. This CDR3 reads CASSTADREVDEQFF. CDR3 coding DNA: TGTGCCAGCAGCACCGCGGACAGGGAGGTCGATGAGCAGTTCTTC.

This rearrangement joins TRBV11-3 to TRBJ2-3; D might be TRBD1 (6 bases). V lost 3 bases and J lost 2, with 15 bases in between. Germline assignment: CDR1 SGHNT and CDR2 YENEEA. The CDR3 extends over 16 amino acids. CDR3 sequence reads: CASSFPRDTITDTQYF. The CDR3 region has the DNA TGTGCCAGCAGCTTCCCCCGGGACACAATCACAGATACGCAGTATTTT.

This clone was counted a few times. The chain has TRBV27 and TRBJ2-7; either TRBD1 or TRBD2 may fit D (5 bases each). V gave up 3 bases and J gave up 2 bases, with 11 bases separating them. The germline gives CDR1 MNHEY, CDR2 SMNVEV (reference sequence). The CDR3 loop spans 14 amino acids. CDR3: CASSFFPGPYEQYF. CDR3 nucleotides: TGTGCCAGCAGTTTTTTCCCGGGACCCTACGAGCAGTACTTC.

A word on this clone: This could be a read error, since a much larger clone is one nucleotide away. The chain has TRBV29-1 and TRBJ2-7, with D perhaps TRBD1 (6 bases). The CDR3 contains 13 residues. The germline V gene encodes CDR1 SQVTM and CDR2 ANQGSEA. The CDR3 spells CSVLTGQNYGQYF. The CDR3 nucleotides read TGCAGCGTCCTCACGGGACAAAACTACGGGCAGTACTTC.

J is TRBJ2-7 and V is TRBV6-5, with 11 bases fitting TRBD2. The length of the CDR3 is 14 residues. Per the germline V gene, CDR1 is MNHEY and CDR2 is SVGAGI. Trimming removed 7 bases from V and 2 bases from J; junction bases left unmatched: 4. In nucleotides, the CDR3 is TGTGCCAGCATGACTAGCGGGGAGGCCTACGAGCAGTACTTC. This sequence encodes CASMTSGEAYEQYF.

This clone was detected only a few times. The chain links TRBV27 to TRBJ1-1; D gene unclear. CDR3 length: 14 amino acids. V was shortened by 3 bases and J by 4 bases, with 12 bases between the two germline ends. Germline CDR1 and CDR2: MNHEY and SMNVEV (reference sequence). CDR3 in DNA: TGTGCCAGCAGTTTGTTCAGTTTTCCCACTGAAGCTTTCTTT. This encodes CASSLFSFPTEAFF.

In its sample, this clone was seen a few times. J is TRBJ2-3 and V is TRBV27; possibly TRBD1 for D (6 bases). V was cut by 6 bases and J by 4 bases, with 17 bases left in between. Germline V CDR1 and CDR2: MNHEY, SMNVEV (reference sequence). The CDR3 is made up of 15 amino acids. The chain's CDR3 is CASSLGLRQADTQYF. As DNA, the CDR3 is TGTGCCAGCAGCCTAGGACTCAGACAGGCAGATACGCAGTATTTT.

The chain is built from TRBV6-5 and TRBJ2-3; 11 bases are a match to TRBD2. V lost 7 bases to trimming and J lost 3 bases; unmatched junction nucleotides: 6. CDR1 is MNHEY, CDR2 SVGAGI, per germline. CDR3 size: 15 residues. CDR3 coding DNA: TGTGCCAGCACCACCGGGACTAGCGGTACAGATACGCAGTATTTT. Protein product: CASTTGTSGTDTQYF.

This clone is categorized as medium-sized. This sequence joins TRBV5-1 and TRBJ1-1; a possible D gene is TRBD1 (5 bases). Trimming pared 0 bases from V and 4 bases from J, leaving 13 bases between. Germline V gene lookup returns CDR1 SGHRS and CDR2 YFSETQ. The CDR3 is 15 residues long. CDR3 region: CASSLGSRAGTEAFF. In DNA, the CDR3 is TGCGCCAGCAGCTTGGGTTCCAGGGCGGGCACTGAAGCTTTCTTT.

This clone is labeled as medium-sized. The chain uses TRBV6-6 and TRBJ2-2; D gene ambiguous. The CDR3 covers 14 residues. Trimming removed 8 bases at V and 7 bases at J, with 17 bases between. Looked up from germline, CDR1 is MNHNY and CDR2 is SVGAGI (reference sequence). CDR3: CASEWTARDGELFF. In nucleotides, the CDR3 is TGTGCCAGCGAGTGGACGGCGAGAGACGGGGAGCTGTTTTTT.

By share, this clone counts as medium-sized (0.01 to 0.1%). The chain has TRBV27 and TRBJ2-1, with no clear D. The CDR3 totals 13 residues. CDR1 and CDR2 (germline): MNHEY, SMNVEV (reference sequence). The germline V and J ends were trimmed by 0 bases and 5 bases, with 5 bases remaining between them. CDR3 sequence: CASSLSFHNEQFF. CDR3 in DNA: TGTGCCAGCAGTTTATCCTTCCACAATGAGCAGTTCTTC.

V and J are TRBV6-5 and TRBJ2-5; D perhaps matches TRBD2 (6 bases). The CDR3 totals 12 residues. Germline CDR1 is MNHEY and CDR2 is SVGAGI. V was shortened by 7 bases and J by 2 bases, with 8 bases between the two germline ends. The CDR3 loop is CASMGGQETQYF. CDR3 nucleotides: TGTGCCAGCATGGGGGGACAAGAGACCCAGTACTTC.

This chain joins TRBV28 and TRBJ2-7; TRBD2 matches at 7 bases. CDR3 length: 14 amino acids. Germline CDR1 is MDHEN and CDR2 is SYDVKM. With 0 bases clipped from V and 5 bases from J, the junction kept 4 bases outside the gene matches. CDR3 loop: CASSLWTSLNEQYF. The CDR3 DNA follows: TGTGCCAGCAGTTTATGGACTAGCCTAAACGAGCAGTACTTC.

By its share, this clone is medium-sized. The rearrangement uses TRBV19 and TRBJ2-5; 14 bases fit TRBD2. V was pared by 9 bases and J by 5 bases, with 8 bases of the junction left unmatched. This CDR3 is built from 15 residues. CDR1 LNHDA and CDR2 SQIVND come from the germline V gene (reference sequence). CDR3 sequence reads: CASGLAGGSRETQYF. For the CDR3, the DNA is TGTGCCAGCGGACTAGCGGGAGGAAGCCGCGAGACCCAGTACTTC.

Within the sample, this clone is medium-sized. The chain carries TRBV9 and TRBJ2-7, with 7 bases that match TRBD2. Germline CDR1 is SGDLS and CDR2 is YYNGEE. V was clipped by 0 bases and J by 2 bases; unmatched bases: 5. The CDR3 contains 15 residues. CDR3 in amino acids: CASSVGGSLAYEQYF. For the CDR3, the DNA is TGTGCCAGCAGCGTAGGCGGGAGCCTCGCCTACGAGCAGTACTTC.

This clone is classed as medium-sized. The chain joins TRBV27 to TRBJ2-7; a possible D gene is TRBD2 (6 bases). The CDR3 spans 13 residues. Germline V gives CDR1 MNHEY, CDR2 SMNVEV (reference sequence). Trimming left V 6 bases short and J 5 bases short, with 14 bases between. Here the CDR3 reads CASSWGAGNEQYF. The CDR3 nucleotides read TGTGCCAGCAGCTGGGGCGCGGGGAACGAGCAGTACTTC.

This clone turned up a few times. This chain links TRBV10-1 with TRBJ2-2, with TRBD1 matching over 9 bases. Germline V gene sequence: CDR1 WNHNN, CDR2 SYGVQD (reference sequence). The J segment lost 7 bases and the V segment lost 5 bases, leaving 5 bases of the junction unmatched. The CDR3 runs 14 residues. The CDR3 sequence: CASSLGQGFGELFF. The CDR3 nucleotides are TGCGCCAGCAGTCTAGGACAGGGGTTCGGGGAGCTGTTTTTT.